A single sample is the source of the 30 T cell receptor beta chains below, sequenced in a study of tumor and adjacent non-tumor tissue in lung cancer (dated by TCRdb to the late 2010s). To prepare the library, multiplex PCR was applied. The instrument was an Illumina HiSeq 2500. TCRbeta libraries were constructed through three rounds of nested PCR with primers (Table S4) according to protocols modified from ARM-PCR. TCRdb itself trimmed the public reads at Q25 with fastp, ran MiXCR and retained productive beta chains. A single entry per CDR3 protein holds the most common genes and DNA from its merged rows. Present in this sample are 90,000 to 110,000 distinct CDR3 sequences, under 65% of which were seen just once. The ten largest clones capture 15% to 20% of the sample. RNA was isolated from bulk unsorted tissue, and RNA quality was assessed with a NanoDrop ND-1000 and an Agilent 2100. For the normal lung samples, distant non-tumor tissue was collected more than 3 cm away from the tumor edge.

The specimen was distant non-tumor lung tissue. The origin of the receptors is a man in his sixties with non-small cell lung cancer.

Comment on this clonotype: A read error may produce the germline difference seen at one junction end. This chain uses TRBV6-5 with TRBJ2-2, with D possibly called TRBD1 or TRBD2 (5 bases each). Germline V lookup: CDR1 MNHEY, CDR2 SVGAGI. This CDR3 has 14 amino acids. The CDR3 bases are TGTGCCAGCAGTCACTCGACAGACACGGGGAAGCTGTTTTTT. It is translated as CASSHSTDTGKLFF.

Comment on this clonotype: The CDR3 does not close with the conserved phenylalanine or tryptophan, likely indicating a read error. The chain is built from TRBV14 and TRBJ1-1, with D possibly matching TRBD1 (5 bases). This CDR3 comprises 16 residues. V lost 11 bases and J lost 4, with 26 bases in between. The V gene's germline CDR1 is SGHDN and CDR2 FVKESK. This CDR3 reads CAGESTADGGGTEAFY. In DNA, the CDR3 is TGTGCCGGCGAATCAACAGCCGACGGGGGGGGCACTGAAGCTTTCTAT.

J is TRBJ2-3 and V is TRBV20-1, with 7 nucleotides matching TRBD1. From germline, CDR1 is DFQATT and CDR2 SNEGSKA (reference sequence). The CDR3 consists of 15 residues. The CDR3 protein is CIAPHGTEGINTQYF. The CDR3, as DNA: TGCATTGCGCCACATGGGACAGAGGGCATAAATACGCAGTATTTT.

For this clonotype: A clone one base away is much larger, so this may be a read error. Since the CDR3 does not end with the conserved phenylalanine or tryptophan, this likely comes from a read error. V is TRBV5-6 and J is TRBJ2-4, with a possible D match to TRBD1 (5 bases). This CDR3 has 14 amino acids. V was shortened by 0 bases and J by 1 base, with 5 bases between the two germline ends. Germline V lookup: CDR1 SGHDT, CDR2 YYEEEE. The CDR3 sequence is CASSLGQAKNIQYL. The CDR3 nucleotides read TGTGCCAGCAGCTTGGGACAGGCCAAAAACATTCAGTACTTA.

Remarks on this clonotype: A read error may explain this, as a much larger clone is one base away. The chain has TRBV6-6 and TRBJ1-5; D not resolved. There are 17 residues in the CDR3. From germline, CDR1 is MNHNY and CDR2 SVGAGI (reference sequence). V shed 7 bases and J shed 4 bases, with 23 bases lying between them. Written as DNA, the CDR3 is TGTGCCAGCACCGCCTCCTCTCGTCGCTGGGGAAATCAGCCCCAGCATTTT. Protein product: CASTASSRRWGNQPQHF.

V gene TRBV4-3 combines with J gene TRBJ1-5, with D hard to call. The CDR3 runs 15 residues. Germline CDR1 reads LGHNA; CDR2 reads YSLEER. V lost 0 bases and J 9 bases, leaving 15 bases between the germline ends. CDR3 nucleotide sequence: TGCGCCAGCAGCCAAGAGAGGTGGCGAGGGCCGCCCCAGCATTTT. It translates to CASSQERWRGPPQHF.

This chain joins TRBV6-6 and TRBJ2-7, with D tentatively TRBD1 or TRBD2 (5 bases each). Germline V gene sequence: CDR1 MNHNY, CDR2 SVGAGI (reference sequence). This CDR3 is built from 13 residues. The germline V and J ends were trimmed by 2 bases and 4 bases, with 9 bases remaining between them. CDR3 residues: CASSYQRGYEQYF. In DNA form, the CDR3 reads TGTGCCAGCAGTTACCAGAGGGGATACGAGCAGTACTTC.

About this clonotype itself: The CDR3 does not end in the conserved phenylalanine or tryptophan, so this is likely a read error. The rearrangement links TRBV12-3 or TRBV12-4 to TRBJ2-1; D perhaps matches TRBD2 (6 bases). The CDR3 loop spans 13 amino acids. The CDR3 nucleotides are TGTGTCAGCAGTTTTAGTAGCGGCAATGGGCAGTTCTTA. This translates into CVSSFSSGNGQFL.

V usage is TRBV20-1 and J usage is TRBJ2-1, with a tentative D call TRBD2 (5 bases). The germline V and J ends were trimmed by 1 base and 2 bases, with 12 bases remaining between them. The CDR3 has 15 residues. From germline, CDR1 is DFQATT and CDR2 SNEGSKA (reference sequence). The CDR3 protein is CSARGGSGAYNEQFF. In nucleotides, the CDR3 is TGCAGTGCTAGAGGGGGAAGCGGAGCCTACAATGAGCAGTTCTTC.

Only a few counts were recorded for this clonotype. Sequence at one end of the junction differs from germline and may be a read error. CDR3 region: CASSQDLGNRGHGQFF. CDR3 nucleotides: TGTGCCAGCAGCCAAGATCTAGGGAACAGGGGCCATGGGCAGTTCTTC. The chain carries TRBV4-3 and TRBJ2-1; 7 positions match TRBD1. The CDR3 spans 16 residues. From germline, CDR1 is LGHNA and CDR2 YSLEER.

This clonotype has a single count. At one end the junction does not follow the germline gene, possibly because of a read error. This chain links TRBV11-1 with TRBJ2-3, with D unclear. The length of the CDR3 is 15 residues. Germline V gives CDR1 SGHAT, CDR2 FQDESV (reference sequence). CDR3 amino acids: CASSLARLQSDTQCF. CDR3 bases: TGTGCCAGCAGCTTGGCCAGGTTACAGTCGGATACGCAGTGTTTT. Full variable domain (missing parts from reference TRBV11-1 and TRBJ2-3): EAEVAQSPRYKITEKSQAVAFWCDPISGHATLYWYRQILGQGPELLVQFQDESVVDDSQLPKDRFSAERLKGVDSTLKIQPAELGDSAMYLCASSLARLQSDTQCFGPGTRLTVL.

The chain is built from TRBV28 and TRBJ1-5; D gene unclear. CDR3 length: 15 residues. Germline CDR1 reads MDHEN; CDR2 reads SYDVKM. The V and J ends lost 6 bases and 3 bases respectively, with 15 bases between them. DNA for the CDR3: TGTGCCAGCAGCCCACCCGAGATTCCCAATCAGCCCCAGCATTTT. Its translation is CASSPPEIPNQPQHF. Drawing the rest from reference TRBV28 and TRBJ1-5, the complete variable domain is DVKVTQSSRYLVKRTGEKVFLECVQDMDHENMFWYRQDPGLGLRLIYFSYDVKMKEKGDIPEGYSVSREKKERFSLILESASTNQTSMYLCASSPPEIPNQPQHFGDGTRLSIL.

This chain connects TRBV11-1 to TRBJ2-1; D unresolved. CDR1 and CDR2 from the germline V gene are SGHAT and FQDESV (reference sequence). With 3 bases removed from V and 6 bases from J, the gap between germline ends came to 9 bases. CDR3 size: 13 residues. As DNA, the CDR3 is TGTGCCAGCAGCTTGGGTCCCGGCAATGAGCAGTTCTTC. Residues: CASSLGPGNEQFF.

V usage is TRBV19 and J usage is TRBJ1-1; no firm D call. CDR1 is LNHDA and CDR2 is SQIVND in the germline V gene (reference sequence). V shed 2 bases and J shed 5 bases, with 15 bases lying between them. The CDR3 length is 15 residues. The CDR3 DNA reads TGTGCCAGTAGTATACCCCCGTTAGGTTGGACTGAAGCTTTCTTT. It encodes CASSIPPLGWTEAFF.

Comments on this clonotype: One end of the junction fails to match germline, which may point to a read error. The chain carries TRBV6-5 and TRBJ2-3, with 7 bases matching TRBD2. The CDR3 runs to 16 residues. Germline V gives CDR1 MNHEY, CDR2 SVGAGI. The CDR3 spells CVSSYQGGSSTDTQYF. CDR3 in DNA: TGTGTCAGCAGTTACCAGGGCGGGAGTAGCACAGACACGCAGTATTTT.

As concerns this clonotype: A read error may account for a junction end that differs from germline. V and J are TRBV4-3 and TRBJ2-5; D possibly matches TRBD1 or TRBD2 (5 bases each). Germline V gene lookup returns CDR1 LGHNA and CDR2 YSLEER. The CDR3 extends over 13 amino acids. CDR3 coding DNA: TGCGCTAGCAGTCGGGACCGTCAAGAGACCCAGAACTTC. Translation gives CASSRDRQETQNF.

This clonotype turned up a few times. The chain is built from TRBV28 and TRBJ1-6; no firm D call. The V and J ends lost 5 bases and 10 bases respectively, with 15 bases between them. Germline loops: CDR1 MDHEN, CDR2 SYDVKM. This CDR3 spans 14 amino acids. CDR3 sequence: CASSRGNGYSPLHF. The CDR3 bases are TGTGCCAGCAGTAGAGGCAATGGGTACTCACCCCTCCACTTT.

This clonotype was observed many times. This sequence joins TRBV6-1 and TRBJ2-1; D perhaps matches TRBD1 (5 bases). V shed 4 bases and J shed 9 bases, with 13 bases lying between them. The V gene's germline CDR1 is MNHNS and CDR2 SASEGT. The CDR3 length is 13 residues. CDR3 bases: TGTGCCAGCAGTGGACAGCTTTATGGTGAGCAGTTCTTC. This codes for CASSGQLYGEQFF.

This rearrangement joins TRBV5-1 to TRBJ2-7, with 16 positions matching TRBD2. V shed 4 bases and J 3 bases; nucleotides not matched to a gene: 1. Per germline, CDR1 SGHRS and CDR2 YFSETQ. This CDR3 comprises 15 residues. This CDR3 is CASSGTSGRDYEQYF. In DNA form, the CDR3 reads TGCGCCAGCAGCGGGACTAGCGGGAGGGACTACGAGCAGTACTTC.

Details on this clonotype: Because it lacks the conserved phenylalanine or tryptophan at the end, this CDR3 is likely a read error. It is unclear where the CDR3 begins or ends on the DNA, so no DNA is shown, and the CDR3 is as TCRdb lists it. V and J are TRBV11-2 and TRBJ2-1; the table names TRBD2, a call not compared with the DNA. The length of the CDR3 is 13 amino acids, counting both ends. CDR1 and CDR2 from the germline V gene are SGHAT and FQNNGV. CDR3: CASNPTGTRAEFS.

This clonotype was counted at least ten times. This chain uses TRBV5-5 with TRBJ1-1; D gene ambiguous. Germline CDR1 reads SGHKS; CDR2 reads YYEKEE (reference sequence). This CDR3 spans 16 amino acids. Trimming removed 0 bases from V and 1 base from J, with 13 bases in between. DNA for the CDR3: TGTGCCAGCAGCTTGGTGTTCGGTCAGAAGAACACTGAAGCTTTCTTT. Translation: CASSLVFGQKNTEAFF.

This rearrangement joins TRBV12-3 or TRBV12-4 to TRBJ2-1; the match to TRBD2 covers 9 bases. V trimming: 8 bases; J trimming: 9 bases; junction bases outside the gene matches: 11. This CDR3 is built from 14 residues. CDR3 sequence (DNA): TGTGCCAGCGGTATTTCTCAGCGGGGGGTTGAGCAGTTCTTC. It yields the protein CASGISQRGVEQFF.

This clonotype was detected ten times or more. V is TRBV6-1 and J is TRBJ1-2; 10 bases fit TRBD1. There are 15 residues in the CDR3. The V gene end was trimmed by 3 bases and the J gene end by 2 bases; junction bases not matched to a gene: 3. From germline, CDR1 is MNHNS and CDR2 SASEGT. The CDR3 is CASSETGGRNYGYTF. The CDR3 DNA sequence: TGTGCCAGCAGTGAGACAGGGGGCCGGAACTATGGCTACACCTTC.

By proportion, this clonotype is large. The rearrangement joins TRBV4-3 to TRBJ1-5; D is possibly TRBD1 (5 bases). Germline CDR1 and CDR2: LGHNA and YSLEER. This CDR3 has 16 amino acids. The V end was cut by 0 bases, the J end by 8 bases, with 17 bases between. The CDR3 region has the DNA TGCGCCAGCAGCCAAGATTGGGGGGGGTGGGTGAAGCCCCAGCATTTT. Its protein product is CASSQDWGGWVKPQHF.

A note on this clonotype: A much larger clone is a single base away; this may be a read error. The chain has TRBV11-1 and TRBJ2-5, with D perhaps matching TRBD1 (6 bases). Trimming removed 8 bases from V and 1 base from J, with 14 bases in between. The CDR3 is 14 residues long. Germline-derived CDR1 and CDR2 are SGHAT and FQDESV (reference sequence). CDR3 in amino acids: CASCQGSVQETQYF. As DNA, the CDR3 is TGTGCCAGCTGCCAGGGGTCGGTCCAAGAGACCCAGTACTTC.

A remark on this clonotype: The junction departs from germline at one end; a sequencing error may be responsible. V usage is TRBV4-2 and J usage is TRBJ2-4, with a weak D call TRBD1 (7 bases). Germline values: CDR1 LGHNA, CDR2 YNFKEQ. The CDR3 contains 15 residues. The CDR3, as DNA: TGCGCCAGCAGCCAGGGGGGAGGAGGAAGGATCATTCAGTACTTC. It codes for CASSQGGGGRIIQYF.

A note on this clonotype: At one end the junction does not follow the germline gene, possibly because of a read error. The chain recombines TRBV29-1 with TRBJ2-7, with D possibly TRBD1 on 8 matching bases. This CDR3 region has 14 residues. Germline loops: CDR1 SQVTM, CDR2 ANQGSEA. The CDR3 region has the DNA TGCAGCGTATCCTGGGGGGGACAGGCCACCGACCAGTATTTC. This sequence encodes CSVSWGGQATDQYF.

In regard to this clonotype: Given a much more abundant clone one base away, this may be a read error. The V and J genes are TRBV20-1 and TRBJ1-1; D is unclear. The CDR3 spans 14 residues. Germline values: CDR1 DFQATT, CDR2 SNEGSKA (reference sequence). CDR3 bases: TGCACTGCTAGAGATTATGTAGGGAACACTGAAGCTTTCTTT. It specifies CTARDYVGNTEAFF.

In the case of this clonotype: Mismatch with germline at one junction end may stem from a read error. The rearrangement uses TRBV11-2 and TRBJ2-5, with 7 positions matching TRBD2. The CDR3 consists of 16 residues. Germline assignment: CDR1 SGHAT and CDR2 FQNNGV. As DNA, the CDR3 is TGTCCCAGCAGCTTAAGACTGGGAGGGCCGCAAGAGACCCAGTACTTC. Protein sequence: CPSSLRLGGPQETQYF.

This clonotype has at least ten counts. The rearrangement uses TRBV13 and TRBJ2-3; 10 nucleotides align to TRBD2. Trimming cost V 1 base and J 9 bases; bases outside gene matches: 1. There are 13 residues in the CDR3. CDR1 is PRHDT and CDR2 is FYEKMQ in the germline V gene (reference sequence). The CDR3 here is CASSLVAGGTQYF. CDR3 nucleotide sequence: TGTGCCAGCAGCTTAGTAGCGGGGGGAACGCAGTATTTT.